The clone carrying this T cell receptor (beta chain) appeared a few times. Its antigen is undetermined. The data were taken from a study of beta chain features in type 1 diabetes. Study-wide background: Sorted cells examined across all samples numbered 107,917,701. Study findings and constraints: Overrepresentation of cells with high TCR expression could result from cDNA sequencing.

Germline V gene lookup returns CDR1 SQVTM and CDR2 ANQGSEA. Trimming at V came to 3 bases and at J to 7 bases, leaving 8 bases not matched to a gene. The length of the CDR3 is 14 residues. Isolated RNA was reverse transcribed in full, so expressed TCRB transcripts were sequenced. Libraries were prepared by immunoSEQ multiplex PCR; TCRdb keeps only in-frame clonotypes and omits some of them. The table records about 150,000 clones, over 8.5% of them present only once. This receptor was obtained from a man between 18 and 35 years old in good health. This chain uses TRBV29-1 with TRBJ2-7; 11 nucleotides align to TRBD2. Sequences were obtained from central memory CD4+ T cells from blood. This CDR3 reads CSVDGTSGGGEQYF. The DNA for the CDR3 is TGCAGCGTTGATGGGACTAGCGGAGGGGGAGAGCAGTACTTC.